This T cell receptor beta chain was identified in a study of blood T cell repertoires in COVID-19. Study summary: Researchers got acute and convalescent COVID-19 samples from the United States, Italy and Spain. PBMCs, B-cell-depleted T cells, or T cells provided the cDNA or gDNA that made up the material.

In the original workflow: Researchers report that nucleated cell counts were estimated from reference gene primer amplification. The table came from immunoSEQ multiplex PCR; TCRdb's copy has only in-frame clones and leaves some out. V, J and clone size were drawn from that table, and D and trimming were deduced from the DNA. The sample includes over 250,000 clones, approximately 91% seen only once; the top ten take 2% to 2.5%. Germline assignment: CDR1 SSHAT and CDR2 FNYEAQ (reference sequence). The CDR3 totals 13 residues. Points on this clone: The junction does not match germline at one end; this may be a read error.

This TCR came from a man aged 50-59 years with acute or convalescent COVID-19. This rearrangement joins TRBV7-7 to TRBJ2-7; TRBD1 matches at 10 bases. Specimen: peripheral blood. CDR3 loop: CASSSDRGDEQYF. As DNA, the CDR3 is TGTGCTAGCAGCTCGGACAGGGGGGACGAGCAGTACTTC.